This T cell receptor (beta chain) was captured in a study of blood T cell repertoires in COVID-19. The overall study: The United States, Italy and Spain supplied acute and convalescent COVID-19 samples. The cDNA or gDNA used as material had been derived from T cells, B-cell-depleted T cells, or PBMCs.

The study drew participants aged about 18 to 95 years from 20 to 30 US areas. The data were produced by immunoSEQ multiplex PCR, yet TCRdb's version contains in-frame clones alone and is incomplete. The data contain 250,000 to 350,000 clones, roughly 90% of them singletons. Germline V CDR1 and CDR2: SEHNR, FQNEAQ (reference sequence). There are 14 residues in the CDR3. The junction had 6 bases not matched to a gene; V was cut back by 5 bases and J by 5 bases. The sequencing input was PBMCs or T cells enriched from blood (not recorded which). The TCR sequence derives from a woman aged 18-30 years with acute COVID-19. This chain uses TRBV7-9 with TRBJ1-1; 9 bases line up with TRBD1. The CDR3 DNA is TGTGCCAGCAGCCTACAGGGGGCCGAGACTGAAGCTTTCTTT. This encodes CASSLQGAETEAFF.